This section outlines one TCR beta chain sequence together with its context. Its antigen is still unknown. The junction shows a germline mismatch at one end, possibly a read error. The data are from a study of cytomegalovirus exposure and HLA in healthy donors. Overall study results and limits: A list of 150 to 200 TCR beta chains associated with cytomegalovirus was given. Reported findings show TCR beta sequences accurately forecast HLA-A and HLA-B alleles in most subjects.

A multiplex PCR was run with 60 Vbeta primers and 13 Jbeta primers. The table came from immunoSEQ multiplex PCR; TCRdb's copy has only in-frame clones and leaves some out. The repertoire consists of over 100,000 clones, with around 8.5% occurring once and the leading ten covering 5% to 7%. The TCR originated in a man aged 35 to 55 in good health and CMV-seronegative. Input material: PBMCs.

The DNA for the CDR3 is TGTGCCAGCAGTGACGGCAGGGGGATCGAGACCCGGTACTTC. Translating gives CASSDGRGIETRYF. The chain uses TRBV2 and TRBJ2-5; 7 bases match TRBD1. Germline V gene sequence: CDR1 SNHLY, CDR2 FYNNEI. The length of the CDR3 is 14 residues.